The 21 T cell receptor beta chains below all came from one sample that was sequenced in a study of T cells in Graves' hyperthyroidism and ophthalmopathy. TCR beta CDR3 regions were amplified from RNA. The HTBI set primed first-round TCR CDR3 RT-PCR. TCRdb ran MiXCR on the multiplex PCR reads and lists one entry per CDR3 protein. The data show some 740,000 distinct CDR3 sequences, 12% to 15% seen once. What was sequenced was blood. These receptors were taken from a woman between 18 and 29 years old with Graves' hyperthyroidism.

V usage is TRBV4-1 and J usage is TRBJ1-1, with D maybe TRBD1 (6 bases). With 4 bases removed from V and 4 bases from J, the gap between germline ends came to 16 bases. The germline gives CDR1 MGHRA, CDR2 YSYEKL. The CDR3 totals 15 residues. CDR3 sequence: CASSRTGFSITEAFF. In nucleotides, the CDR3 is TGCGCCAGCAGCCGCACAGGGTTTAGCATCACTGAAGCTTTCTTT.

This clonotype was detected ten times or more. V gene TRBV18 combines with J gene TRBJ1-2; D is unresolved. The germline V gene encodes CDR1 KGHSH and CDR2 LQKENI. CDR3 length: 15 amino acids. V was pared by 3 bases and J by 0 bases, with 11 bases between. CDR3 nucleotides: TGTGCCAGCTCACCCCGCCCAGAGGCTAACTATGGCTACACCTTC. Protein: CASSPRPEANYGYTF.

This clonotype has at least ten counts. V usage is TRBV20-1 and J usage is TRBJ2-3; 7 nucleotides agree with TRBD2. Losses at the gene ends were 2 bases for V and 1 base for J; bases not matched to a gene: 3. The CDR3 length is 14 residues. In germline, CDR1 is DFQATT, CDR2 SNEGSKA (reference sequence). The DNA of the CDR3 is TGCAGTGCTAGATATGGGGGGGGCACAGATACGCAGTATTTT. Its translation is CSARYGGGTDTQYF.

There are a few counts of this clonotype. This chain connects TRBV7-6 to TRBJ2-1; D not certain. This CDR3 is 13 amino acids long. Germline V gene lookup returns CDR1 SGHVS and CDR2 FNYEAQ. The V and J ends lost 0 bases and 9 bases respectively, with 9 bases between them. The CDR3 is CASSLAAATEQFF. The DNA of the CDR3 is TGTGCCAGCAGCTTAGCCGCAGCCACTGAGCAGTTCTTC.

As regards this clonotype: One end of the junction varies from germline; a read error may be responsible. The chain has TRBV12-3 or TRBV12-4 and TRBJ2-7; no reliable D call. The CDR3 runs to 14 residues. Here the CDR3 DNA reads TGTGCCAGCAGTTCCTCCAGGAGTTCCTACGGGCAGTACTTC. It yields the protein CASSSSRSSYGQYF.

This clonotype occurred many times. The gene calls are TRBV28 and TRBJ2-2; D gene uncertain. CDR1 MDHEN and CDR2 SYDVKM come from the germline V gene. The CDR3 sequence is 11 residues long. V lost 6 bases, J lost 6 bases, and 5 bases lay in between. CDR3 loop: CASSFPGELFF. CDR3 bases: TGTGCCAGCAGCTTCCCCGGGGAGCTGTTTTTT.

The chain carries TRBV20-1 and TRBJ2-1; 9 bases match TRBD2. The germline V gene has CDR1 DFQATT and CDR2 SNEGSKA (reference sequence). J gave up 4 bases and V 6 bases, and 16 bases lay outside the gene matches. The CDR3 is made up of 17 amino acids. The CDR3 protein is CSAVTRAGGPLYNEQFF. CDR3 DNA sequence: TGCAGTGCCGTAACCAGAGCGGGAGGCCCCCTTTACAATGAGCAGTTCTTC.

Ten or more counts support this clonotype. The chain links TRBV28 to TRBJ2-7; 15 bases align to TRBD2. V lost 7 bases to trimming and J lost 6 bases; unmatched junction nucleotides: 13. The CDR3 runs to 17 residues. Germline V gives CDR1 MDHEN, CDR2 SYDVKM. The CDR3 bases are TGTGCCAGCACCACCTCCCGCGCGGGACTAGCGGGAGGCGAGCAGTACTTC. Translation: CASTTSRAGLAGGEQYF.

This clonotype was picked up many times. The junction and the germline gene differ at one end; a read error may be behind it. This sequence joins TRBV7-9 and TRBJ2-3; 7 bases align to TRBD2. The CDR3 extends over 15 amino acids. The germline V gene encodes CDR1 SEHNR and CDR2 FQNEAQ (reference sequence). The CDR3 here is CASSLAALTRDTQYF. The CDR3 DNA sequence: TGTGCCAGCAGCCTAGCGGCCTTAACGAGGGATACGCAGTATTTT.

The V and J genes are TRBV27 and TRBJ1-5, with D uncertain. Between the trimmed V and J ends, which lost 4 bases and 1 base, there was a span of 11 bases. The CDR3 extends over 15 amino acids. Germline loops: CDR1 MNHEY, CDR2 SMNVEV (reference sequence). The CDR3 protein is CASSSLTGSNQPQHF. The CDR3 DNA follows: TGTGCCAGCAGTTCGCTGACCGGGAGCAATCAGCCCCAGCATTTT.

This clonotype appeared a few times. CDR3 DNA sequence: TGTGCCAGTAAACCCTCCTGGGGGGGGCGCAATCAGCCCCAGCATTTT. Encoded protein: CASKPSWGGRNQPQHF. The chain links TRBV19 to TRBJ1-5; D perhaps matches TRBD1 (6 bases). V was clipped by 7 bases and J by 2 bases, with 18 bases between them. Germline CDR1 LNHDA, CDR2 SQIVND (reference sequence). The CDR3 spans 16 residues.

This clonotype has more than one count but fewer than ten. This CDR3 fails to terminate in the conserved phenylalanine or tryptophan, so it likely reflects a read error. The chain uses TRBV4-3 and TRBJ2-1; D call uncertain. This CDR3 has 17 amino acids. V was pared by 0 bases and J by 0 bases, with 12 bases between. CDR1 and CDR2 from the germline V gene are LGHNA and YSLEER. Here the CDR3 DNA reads TGCGCCAGCAGCCAAGACCGAGCGTTCAGCTCCTACAATGAGCAGTTCTCC. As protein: CASSQDRAFSSYNEQFS.

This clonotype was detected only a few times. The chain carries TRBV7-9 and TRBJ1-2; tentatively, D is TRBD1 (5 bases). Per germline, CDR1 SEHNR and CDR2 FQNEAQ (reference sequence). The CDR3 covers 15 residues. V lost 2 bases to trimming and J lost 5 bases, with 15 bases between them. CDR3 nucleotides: TGTGCCAGCAGCTTACTCGCCGGGACCTCGTATGGCTACACCTTC. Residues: CASSLLAGTSYGYTF. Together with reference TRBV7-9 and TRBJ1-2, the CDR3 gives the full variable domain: DTGVSQNPRHKITKRGQNVTFRCDPISEHNRLYWYRQTLGQGPEFLTYFQNEAQLEKSRLLSDRFSAERPKGSFSTLEIQRTEQGDSAMYLCASSLLAGTSYGYTFGSGTRLTVV.

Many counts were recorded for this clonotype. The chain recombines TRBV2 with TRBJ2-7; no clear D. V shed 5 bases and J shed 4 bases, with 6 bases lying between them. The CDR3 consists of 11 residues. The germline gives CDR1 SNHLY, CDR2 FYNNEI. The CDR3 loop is CASSRKYEQYF. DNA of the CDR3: TGTGCCAGCAGTAGGAAATACGAGCAGTACTTC.

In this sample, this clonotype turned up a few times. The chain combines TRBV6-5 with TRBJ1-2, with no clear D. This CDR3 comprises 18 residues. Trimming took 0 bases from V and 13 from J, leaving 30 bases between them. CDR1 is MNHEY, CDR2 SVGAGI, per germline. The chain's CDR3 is CASSYSGSGSHTSMIGTF. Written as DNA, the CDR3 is TGTGCCAGCAGTTACTCCGGGTCGGGTTCCCACACCTCTATGATCGGCACCTTC.

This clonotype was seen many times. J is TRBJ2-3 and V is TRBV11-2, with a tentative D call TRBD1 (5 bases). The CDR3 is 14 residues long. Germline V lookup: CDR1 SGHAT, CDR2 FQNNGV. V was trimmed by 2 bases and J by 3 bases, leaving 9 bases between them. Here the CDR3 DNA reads TGTGCCAGCAGCTTAATAAGGGGAACAGATACGCAGTATTTT. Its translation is CASSLIRGTDTQYF.

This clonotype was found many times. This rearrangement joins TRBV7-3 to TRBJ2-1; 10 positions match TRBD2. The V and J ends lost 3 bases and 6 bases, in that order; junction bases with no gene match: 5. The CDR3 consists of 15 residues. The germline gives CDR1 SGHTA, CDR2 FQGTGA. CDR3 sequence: CASSFRLAGSNEQFF. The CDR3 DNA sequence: TGTGCCAGCAGCTTTCGACTAGCGGGCTCCAATGAGCAGTTCTTC.

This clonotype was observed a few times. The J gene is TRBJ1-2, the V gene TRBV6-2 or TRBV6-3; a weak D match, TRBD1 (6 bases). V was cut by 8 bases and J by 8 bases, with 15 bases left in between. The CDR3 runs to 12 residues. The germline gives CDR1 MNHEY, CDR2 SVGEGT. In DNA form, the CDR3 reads TGTGCCAGCGGGGGGCGGGGCGACGGCTACACCTTC. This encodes CASGGRGDGYTF.

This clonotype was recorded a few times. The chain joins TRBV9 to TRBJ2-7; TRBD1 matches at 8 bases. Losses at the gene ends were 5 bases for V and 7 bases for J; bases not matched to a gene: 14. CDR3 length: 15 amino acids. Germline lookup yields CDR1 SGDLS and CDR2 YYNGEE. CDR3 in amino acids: CASSAQGAIYYEQYF. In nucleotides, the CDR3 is TGTGCCAGCAGTGCCCAGGGGGCGATCTACTATGAGCAGTACTTC.

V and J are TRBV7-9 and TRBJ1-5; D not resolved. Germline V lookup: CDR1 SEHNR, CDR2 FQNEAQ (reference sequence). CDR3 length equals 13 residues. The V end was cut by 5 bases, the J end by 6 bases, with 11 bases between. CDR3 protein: CASSRRPGQPQHF. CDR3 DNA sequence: TGTGCCAGCAGCCGGAGACCGGGTCAGCCCCAGCATTTT.

CDR3 amino acids: CASSRDGGQPQHF. Written as DNA, the CDR3 is TGTGCCAGCAGCCGGGATGGCGGTCAGCCCCAGCATTTT. The V gene is TRBV7-2, the J gene TRBJ1-5; D is uncertain. Trimming left V 5 bases short and J 6 bases short, with 11 bases between. This CDR3 spans 13 amino acids. Germline V lookup: CDR1 SGHTA, CDR2 FQGNSA. The full variable domain, with the rest looked up from reference TRBV7-2 and TRBJ1-5, is GAGVSQSPSNKVTEKGKDVELRCDPISGHTALYWYRQSLGQGLEFLIYFQGNSAPDKSGLPSDRFSAERTGGSVSTLTIQRTQQEDSAVYLCASSRDGGQPQHFGDGTRLSIL.